The present entry profiles one T cell receptor (beta chain) with its context. What it recognizes is unknown. The source of the sample is a study of T cell clusters in autoimmune cytopenias. Study details: TRB sequencing had a median around 51,000 reads and under 3,000 distinct clonotypes per sample. Study results and caveats: The cluster-lack signature was not seen for secondary cytopenia versus chronic lymphocytic leukemia. TRB repertoire shifts in secondary cytopenia and chronic lymphocytic leukemia mostly reflected lymphoma, not autoimmunity. Primary autoimmune cytopenia patients appeared to lack physiological T cell clusters present in healthy donors.

TRB rearrangements were amplified by touch-down multiplex PCR with mixed TRB-A/B primers. TCRdb derives one entry per CDR3 protein from the multiplex PCR reads, leaving out DNA. The table lists about 1,100 distinct CDR3 sequences. TRB amplification used approximately 250 ng of peripheral blood genomic DNA. This CDR3 is 14 amino acids long. The germline CDR1 and CDR2 sequences are SGHDT and YYEEEE. The sequence was collected from a human donor with an autoimmune cytopenia or autoimmune hepatitis (not recorded which). J is TRBJ1-1 and V is TRBV5-6; without DNA, the TCRdb call of TRBD1 cannot be checked. Material: peripheral blood. The CDR3 loop is CASSWGAGDTEAFF. The entire variable domain, with the rest obtained from reference TRBV5-6 and TRBJ1-1, is as follows: DAGVTQSPTHLIKTRGQQVTLRCSPKSGHDTVSWYQQALGQGPQFIFQYYEEEERQRGNFPDRFSGHQFPNYSSELNVNALLLGDSALYLCASSWGAGDTEAFFGQGTRLTVV.